The sample holds one count of the clone carrying this T cell receptor (beta chain). A second PCR, run for about 6 to 11 cycles, used a sample-barcoded 5' primer plus a J-beta primer mix. One entry per CDR3 protein results from TCRdb running MiXCR on the 5' RACE reads. The sample records just under 550,000 distinct CDR3 sequences, around 24% being singletons. The data were obtained in a study of blood T cells in healthy people across ages. The overall study: About one barcoded beta molecule per two T cells came from capture by template switching.

Roughly 10 milliliters of peripheral blood were drawn from each donor. Researchers isolated at least 7 million PBMCs per sample. There are 14 residues in the CDR3. Trimming cost V 4 bases and J 5 bases; bases outside gene matches: 5. Germline V gene data show CDR1 as MDHEN and CDR2 as SYDVKM. These sequences were also reported in another study, on T cells of mothers and their children. That source reports: The output of TCR recombination is shaped by thymic selection similarly in related and unrelated pairs.

What was sequenced was blood. This TCR was recovered from a boy between 10 and 17 years old in good health. V usage is TRBV28 and J usage is TRBJ1-5, with 7 bases aligning to TRBD1. The CDR3 here is CASSSGQAHQPQHF. The CDR3 DNA reads as TGTGCCAGCAGTTCCGGACAGGCTCATCAGCCCCAGCATTTT.